The entry below describes one T cell receptor beta chain. Its antigen is unknown. This sample was taken from a study of cytomegalovirus exposure and HLA in healthy donors. Looking at the study overall: Falling in the Caucasian-associated ancestry cluster were about 83% of some 400 genotyped donors. Regarding the study as a whole: When the data were analyzed later, several of the most significant clusters appeared to be linked to common viral pathogens.

There are 17 residues in the CDR3. The V end was cut by 0 bases, the J end by 2 bases, with 14 bases between. Germline loops: CDR1 MDHEN, CDR2 SYDVKM. Researchers ran the PCR with 60 Vbeta and 13 Jbeta primers. This table comes from immunoSEQ multiplex PCR, and its TCRdb copy is limited to in-frame clones, with some not included. The listing contains approximately 71,000 clones. The clonotype comes from a female donor in good health and CMV-seropositive. The J gene is TRBJ1-5, the V gene TRBV28, with a weak D call TRBD1 (5 bases). Source material: PBMCs. The CDR3 loop is CASSLWGQGSGNQPQHF. CDR3 bases: TGTGCCAGCAGTTTATGGGGGCAGGGCTCTGGCAATCAGCCCCAGCATTTT.